Following are 32 T cell receptor beta chains from one sample sequenced in a study of T cells in localized non-small cell lung cancer (dated by TCRdb to 2020 to 2022). Libraries were prepared through the immunoSEQ multiplex PCR assay. TCRdb limited this immuneACCESS table to in-frame rearrangements with V and J called. A share of clones is missing; checked studies link under half to unresolved V genes, and the rest is unexplained. In all, the sample holds about 33,000 clones, and approximately 81% of those were seen once. The ten largest clones represent less than 45% of the sample. This sample comprised peripheral blood, obtained before any cancer treatment. These receptor sequences come from a male donor aged 60 or over with stage II squamous cell lung carcinoma.

V and J are TRBV7-9 and TRBJ2-3; D not certain. V was shortened by 1 base and J by 1 base, with 12 bases between the two germline ends. The CDR3 sequence is 16 residues long. Germline values: CDR1 SEHNR, CDR2 FQNEAQ (reference sequence). CDR3 amino acids: CASSLGRLIGTDTQYF. The CDR3 DNA is TGTGCCAGCAGCTTAGGCAGGTTGATAGGCACAGATACGCAGTATTTT.

The V gene is TRBV7-6, the J gene TRBJ1-2; the match to TRBD1 covers 9 bases. Germline loops: CDR1 SGHVS, CDR2 FNYEAQ. The CDR3 spans 16 residues. The V gene end was trimmed by 5 bases and the J gene end by 0 bases; junction bases not matched to a gene: 7. CDR3 amino acids: CASSTGQGKANYGYTF. The CDR3 DNA sequence: TGTGCCAGCAGCACGGGACAGGGCAAAGCTAACTATGGCTACACCTTC.

This chain connects TRBV7-9 to TRBJ2-1, with D unresolved. Per germline, CDR1 SEHNR and CDR2 FQNEAQ (reference sequence). The CDR3 sequence is 13 residues long. Trimming cost V 4 bases and J 11 bases, with 15 bases left between them. This CDR3 is CASSSDLGPKQFF. The CDR3, as DNA: TGTGCCAGCAGCTCCGACCTCGGGCCTAAGCAGTTCTTC.

The J gene is TRBJ1-4, the V gene TRBV2; no definite D call. CDR3 length: 15 residues. With 4 bases removed from V and 8 bases from J, the gap between germline ends came to 17 bases. The germline CDR1 and CDR2 sequences are SNHLY and FYNNEI. The chain's CDR3 is CASSVFLGLEEKLFF. Written as DNA, the CDR3 is TGTGCCAGCAGTGTTTTTCTAGGGCTTGAGGAAAAACTGTTTTTT.

This clone was observed a handful of times. The chain couples TRBV27 to TRBJ1-5; D is undetermined. The CDR3 is 15 amino acids. V gave up 2 bases and J gave up 7 bases, with 15 bases separating them. Germline CDR1 reads MNHEY; CDR2 reads SMNVEV (reference sequence). CDR3 loop: CASSLVSLGGQPQHF. The CDR3 DNA reads as TGTGCCAGCAGTTTAGTTAGCTTGGGAGGACAGCCCCAGCATTTT.

The rearrangement joins TRBV29-1 to TRBJ2-7; the D call may be TRBD1 or TRBD2 (5 bases each). The CDR3 runs to 16 residues. The germline V gene has CDR1 SQVTM and CDR2 ANQGSEA. The V and J ends lost 6 bases and 0 bases respectively, with 21 bases between them. DNA for the CDR3: TGCAGCGTGGGGGATTTATCGGGCAGGAGCTCCTACGAGCAGTACTTC. Its protein product is CSVGDLSGRSSYEQYF.

This sequence joins TRBV6-6 and TRBJ1-2; TRBD1 matches at 8 bases. With 0 bases clipped from V and 4 bases from J, the junction kept 4 bases outside the gene matches. This CDR3 has 15 amino acids. CDR1 is MNHNY and CDR2 is SVGAGI in the germline V gene (reference sequence). The CDR3 sequence is CASSYSTGGGYGYTF. The CDR3 region has the DNA TGTGCCAGCAGTTACTCAACAGGGGGAGGCTATGGCTACACCTTC.

The chain couples TRBV5-1 to TRBJ2-7; no firm D call. The CDR3 is 13 amino acids. The V end was cut by 2 bases, the J end by 2 bases, with 8 bases between. Germline CDR1 SGHRS, CDR2 YFSETQ. The CDR3 DNA is TGCGCCAGCAGCTTACCCGGTACCTACGAGCAGTACTTC. This translates into CASSLPGTYEQYF.

The chain recombines TRBV10-2 with TRBJ2-2; D may be TRBD1 or TRBD2 (5 bases each). V was clipped by 7 bases and J by 4 bases, with 16 bases between them. The germline V gene encodes CDR1 WSHSY and CDR2 SAAADI. CDR3 length: 15 amino acids. This CDR3 reads CASTSAGTFTGELFF. The CDR3 nucleotides are TGCGCCAGCACCTCGGCCGGGACCTTCACCGGGGAGCTGTTTTTT.

The chain is built from TRBV9 and TRBJ1-1, with D hard to call. The CDR3 runs to 12 residues. Germline CDR1 reads SGDLS; CDR2 reads YYNGEE. V gave up 4 bases and J gave up 0 bases, with 4 bases separating them. CDR3 in DNA: TGTGCCAGCAGCTCGATGAACACTGAAGCTTTCTTT. Amino acids: CASSSMNTEAFF. The entire variable domain, with the rest obtained from reference TRBV9 and TRBJ1-1, is as follows: DSGVTQTPKHLITATGQRVTLRCSPRSGDLSVYWYQQSLDQGLQFLIQYYNGEERAKGNILERFSAQQFPDLHSELNLSSLELGDSALYFCASSSMNTEAFFGQGTRLTVV.

The chain joins TRBV5-1 to TRBJ1-2; D is uncertain. V was clipped by 5 bases and J by 4 bases, with 18 bases between them. The germline CDR1 and CDR2 sequences are SGHRS and YFSETQ. The length of the CDR3 is 15 residues. The CDR3 sequence: CASRAELSSSYGYTF. Written as DNA, the CDR3 is TGCGCCAGCAGGGCGGAGCTGTCCTCTTCCTATGGCTACACCTTC.

This chain links TRBV6-1 with TRBJ2-3; D gene unclear. The germline V and J ends were trimmed by 5 bases and 3 bases, with 9 bases remaining between them. Germline assignment: CDR1 MNHNS and CDR2 SASEGT. The CDR3 has 13 amino acids. CDR3 DNA sequence: TGTGCCAGCAGTCTACAGCAGACAGATACGCAGTATTTT. Translating gives CASSLQQTDTQYF.

The chain combines TRBV18 with TRBJ2-1; 8 bases agree with TRBD2. The CDR3 runs to 17 residues. The V segment lost 1 base and the J segment 4 bases; nucleotides outside the gene matches: 9. Per the germline V gene, CDR1 is KGHSH and CDR2 is LQKENI. CDR3 sequence: CASSPLVTGGSYNEQFF. The CDR3 DNA reads as TGTGCCAGCTCACCACTGGTAACGGGAGGGTCTTACAATGAGCAGTTCTTC.

Here the CDR3 reads CASSPGGPYEQYF. The CDR3 DNA reads TGTGCCAGCAGTCCGGGAGGGCCCTACGAGCAGTACTTC. V usage is TRBV6-1 and J usage is TRBJ2-7; 8 bases are shared with TRBD2. The CDR3 totals 13 residues. From germline, CDR1 is MNHNS and CDR2 SASEGT. V lost 5 bases to trimming and J lost 2 bases; unmatched junction nucleotides: 2.

The genes are TRBV15 and TRBJ1-1; D gene unclear. Trimming removed 0 bases from V and 5 bases from J, with 13 bases in between. This CDR3 comprises 15 residues. Germline V gene sequence: CDR1 LNHNV, CDR2 YYDKDF (reference sequence). CDR3 in amino acids: CATSRDGVAGTEAFF. DNA of the CDR3: TGTGCCACCAGCAGAGATGGGGTTGCGGGAACTGAAGCTTTCTTT.

The CDR3 DNA is TGTGCCAGCAGCTTAAGGGGAACATCCTACAATGAGCAGTTCTTC. Its translation: CASSLRGTSYNEQFF. The gene calls are TRBV7-3 and TRBJ2-1; D is uncertain. This CDR3 contains 15 residues. V shed 1 base and J shed 1 base, with 8 bases lying between them. CDR1 SGHTA and CDR2 FQGTGA come from the germline V gene.

J is TRBJ2-1 and V is TRBV18, with 8 bases fitting TRBD2. This CDR3 has 16 residues. Per germline, CDR1 KGHSH and CDR2 LQKENI. Losses at the gene ends were 0 bases for V and 4 bases for J; bases not matched to a gene: 5. For the CDR3, the DNA is TGTGCCAGCTCACCACCAAGCGGGGGACTGTACAATGAGCAGTTCTTC. As protein: CASSPPSGGLYNEQFF. The entire variable domain, with the rest obtained from reference TRBV18 and TRBJ2-1, is as follows: NAGVMQNPRHLVRRRGQEARLRCSPMKGHSHVYWYRQLPEEGLKFMVYLQKENIIDESGMPKERFSAEFPKEGPSILRIQQVVRGDSAAYFCASSPPSGGLYNEQFFGPGTRLTVL.

V and J are TRBV4-1 and TRBJ2-7; the match to TRBD2 covers 7 bases. This CDR3 contains 16 residues. The trim removed 2 bases at V and 1 base at J, leaving 8 bases unmatched. From germline, CDR1 is MGHRA and CDR2 YSYEKL. The CDR3 coding sequence is TGCGCCAGCAGCCAATTACCCCCGGGACTATCCTACGAGCAGTACTTC. The encoded protein is CASSQLPPGLSYEQYF.

There are a few counts of this clone. V and J are TRBV2 and TRBJ1-4, with D hard to call. V shed 2 bases and J shed 1 base, with 8 bases lying between them. The CDR3 consists of 15 residues. CDR1 and CDR2 from the germline V gene are SNHLY and FYNNEI. CDR3 nucleotide sequence: TGTGCCAGCAGTGAATCTTTACTAACTAATGAAAAACTGTTTTTT. Protein product: CASSESLLTNEKLFF.

The V and J genes are TRBV20-1 and TRBJ2-4; no firm D call. CDR1 is DFQATT, CDR2 SNEGSKA, per germline (reference sequence). The CDR3 runs 10 residues. V was trimmed by 7 bases and J by 6 bases, leaving 7 bases between them. CDR3 protein: CSGLRNIQYF. The CDR3 nucleotides are TGCAGTGGCCTCAGAAACATTCAGTACTTC.

The chain links TRBV6-1 to TRBJ1-4; D possibly corresponds to TRBD1 (6 bases). CDR3 length: 15 amino acids. V was trimmed by 6 bases and J by 4 bases, leaving 15 bases between them. Per the germline V gene, CDR1 is MNHNS and CDR2 is SASEGT. The DNA for the CDR3 is TGTGCCAGCAGAACCCCACAGGGAGGTAATGAAAAACTGTTTTTT. Protein product: CASRTPQGGNEKLFF.

In its sample, this clone was seen a few times. V usage is TRBV7-6 and J usage is TRBJ1-2, with no clear D. The CDR3 spans 13 residues. Germline assignment: CDR1 SGHVS and CDR2 FNYEAQ. Trimming pared 1 base from V and 2 bases from J, leaving 5 bases between. CDR3 DNA sequence: TGTGCCAGCAGCTTAGACGGAAACTATGGCTACACCTTC. Its translation: CASSLDGNYGYTF.

This clone appeared a few times. This chain joins TRBV5-6 and TRBJ1-1; maybe TRBD1 (5 bases). The length of the CDR3 is 13 residues. With 3 bases removed from V and 11 bases from J, the gap between germline ends came to 17 bases. Looked up from germline, CDR1 is SGHDT and CDR2 is YYEEEE. CDR3 in amino acids: CASSSEVRDGAFF. CDR3 nucleotide sequence: TGTGCCAGCAGCTCTGAGGTCCGGGACGGGGCTTTCTTT.

The J gene is TRBJ2-5, the V gene TRBV19; D may correspond to TRBD1 or TRBD2 (5 bases each). Deletions cut 1 base from V and 5 bases from J, with 11 bases between. Germline lookup yields CDR1 LNHDA and CDR2 SQIVND (reference sequence). The CDR3 runs to 14 residues. In DNA form, the CDR3 reads TGTGCCAGTAGTATAGTCTGGGGGACGGAGACCCAGTACTTC. Residues: CASSIVWGTETQYF. The full variable domain, in which reference TRBV19 and TRBJ2-5 provide the parts outside the CDR3, is DGGITQSPKYLFRKEGQNVTLSCEQNLNHDAMYWYRQDPGQGLRLIYYSQIVNDFQKGDIAEGYSVSREKKESFPLTVTSAQKNPTAFYLCASSIVWGTETQYFGPGTRLLVL.

This clone showed up just once. This chain links TRBV2 with TRBJ1-1, with 8 bases aligning to TRBD1. Germline lookup yields CDR1 SNHLY and CDR2 FYNNEI. The V and J ends lost 4 bases and 0 bases, in that order; junction bases with no gene match: 1. This CDR3 region has 14 residues. The CDR3 loop reads CASSVDRVNTEAFF. Written as DNA, the CDR3 is TGTGCCAGCAGTGTGGACAGGGTGAACACTGAAGCTTTCTTT.

Regarding this clone: This CDR3 is also generated by other DNA sequences in the sample. The chain employs TRBV28 and TRBJ1-2; D uncertain. In germline, CDR1 is MDHEN, CDR2 SYDVKM. The CDR3 consists of 12 residues. V lost 4 bases to trimming and J lost 8 bases, with 11 bases between them. The CDR3 DNA follows: TGTGCCAGCAGTTCCCCGGGAGGCGGCTACACCTTC. This codes for CASSSPGGGYTF.

The gene calls are TRBV19 and TRBJ2-1, with D possibly being TRBD1 or TRBD2 (5 bases each). V was trimmed by 4 bases and J by 4 bases, leaving 8 bases between them. Looked up from germline, CDR1 is LNHDA and CDR2 is SQIVND (reference sequence). This CDR3 is 13 amino acids long. The CDR3 loop is CASSRDPYNEQFF. CDR3 in DNA: TGTGCCAGTAGTAGGGACCCGTACAATGAGCAGTTCTTC.

The chain joins TRBV30 to TRBJ1-1; D may be TRBD1 (6 bases). This CDR3 comprises 13 residues. Germline CDR1 and CDR2: GTSNPN and SVGIG (reference sequence). Written as DNA, the CDR3 is TGTGCAAGCTCGAAACAGGGAAATACTGAAGCTTTCTTT. As protein: CASSKQGNTEAFF.

V and J are TRBV5-1 and TRBJ1-3; TRBD1 is a possible D gene (6 bases). In germline, CDR1 is SGHRS, CDR2 YFSETQ. V shed 4 bases and J shed 0 bases, with 14 bases lying between them. CDR3 length: 16 residues. DNA of the CDR3: TGCGCCAGCAGCGCGGGACAATTACACTCTGGAAACACCATATATTTT. Protein sequence: CASSAGQLHSGNTIYF.

This clone was seen more than once but under ten times. The chain recombines TRBV5-1 with TRBJ1-5, with a possible D match to TRBD1 (5 bases). This CDR3 is built from 13 residues. Germline lookup yields CDR1 SGHRS and CDR2 YFSETQ. Trimming pared 4 bases from V and 6 bases from J, leaving 11 bases between. The CDR3 nucleotides read TGCGCCAGCAGCGTCGGAAGGGGTCAGCCCCAGCATTTT. Translating it yields CASSVGRGQPQHF.

The chain links TRBV27 to TRBJ2-7; 9 positions match TRBD1. This CDR3 is 14 amino acids long. Per the germline V gene, CDR1 is MNHEY and CDR2 is SMNVEV (reference sequence). V gave up 6 bases and J gave up 2 bases; unmatched junction bases: 5. Here the CDR3 reads CASSTGGPAYEQYF. The CDR3, as DNA: TGTGCCAGCAGCACAGGGGGCCCAGCCTACGAGCAGTACTTC.

The chain employs TRBV5-1 and TRBJ2-3; 13 positions match TRBD2. This CDR3 has 17 residues. Trimming took 4 bases from V and 2 from J; bases not matched to a gene: 7. Looked up from germline, CDR1 is SGHRS and CDR2 is YFSETQ. CDR3 loop: CASSQRGLAGLTDTQYF. CDR3 DNA: TGCGCCAGCAGCCAACGGGGACTAGCGGGGCTCACAGATACGCAGTATTTT.